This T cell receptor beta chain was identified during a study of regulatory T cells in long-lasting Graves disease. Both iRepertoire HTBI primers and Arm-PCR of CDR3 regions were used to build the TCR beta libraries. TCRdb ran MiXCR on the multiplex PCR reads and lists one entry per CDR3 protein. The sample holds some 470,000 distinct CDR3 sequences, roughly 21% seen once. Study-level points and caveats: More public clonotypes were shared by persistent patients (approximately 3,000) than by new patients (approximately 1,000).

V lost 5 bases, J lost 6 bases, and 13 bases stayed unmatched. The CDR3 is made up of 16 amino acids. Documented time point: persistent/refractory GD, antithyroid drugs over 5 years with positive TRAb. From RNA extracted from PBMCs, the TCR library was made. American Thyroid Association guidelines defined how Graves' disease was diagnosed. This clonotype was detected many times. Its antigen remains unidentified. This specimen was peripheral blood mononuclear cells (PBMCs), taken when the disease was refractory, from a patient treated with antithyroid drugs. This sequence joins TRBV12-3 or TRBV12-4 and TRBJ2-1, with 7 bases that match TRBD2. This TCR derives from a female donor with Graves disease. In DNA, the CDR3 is TGTGCCAGCAGTCGCCCTAGCGGCCTTTTATTCAATGAGCAGTTCTTC. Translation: CASSRPSGLLFNEQFF.